The entry below describes one T cell receptor beta chain. Antigen: not known. Measured with immunoSEQ multiplex PCR; TCRdb has only the in-frame clones, and not every one. The top ten hold about 0.89% of the sample, which has tens of thousands of clones, roughly nine tenths seen once. This entry comes from a study of OX40 agonist ivuxolimab in advanced cancers. Study-level information: The mean age was roughly 60 years, ranging from about 20 to 79, with about four fifths of participants male. In three patients, partial responses were observed, one with hepatocellular carcinoma and two with cutaneous melanoma. Notes on the study in general: No antigen was identified for the clonally expanded peripheral T cells.

This clonotype originated in an adult with an advanced solid tumor such as melanoma, head and neck, liver or kidney cancer. Specimen: CD4+ or CD8+ T cells sorted from blood, collected in a trial of the OX40 agonist ivuxolimab.

The CDR3 bases are TGCGCCAGCCTTAGGGGACAGGTCCTCATGAACACTGAAGCTTTCTTT. It codes for CASLRGQVLMNTEAFF. The chain uses TRBV10-1 and TRBJ1-1; TRBD1 matches at 8 bases. The CDR3 runs to 16 residues. CDR1 is WNHNN and CDR2 is SYGVQD in the germline V gene (reference sequence). Trimming cost V 8 bases and J 0 bases; bases outside gene matches: 11.